A single sample gave rise to the 30 T cell receptor beta chains below, sequenced in a study of blood T cell repertoires in COVID-19. Using immunoSEQ multiplex PCR, the repertoire was profiled, and TCRdb retains in-frame clones only, with some absent. The top ten hold approximately 2.4% of the sample, which has some 360,000 clones, around 87% seen once. Sequencing was done on a sample of peripheral blood. The receptors were gathered from a woman aged 55-70 years with COVID-19, enrolled during active disease.

V and J are TRBV4-1 and TRBJ1-4; possible D gene TRBD1, 6 bases. In germline, CDR1 is MGHRA, CDR2 YSYEKL. The CDR3 spans 13 residues. V was shortened by 1 base and J by 13 bases, with 13 bases between the two germline ends. In nucleotides, the CDR3 is TGCGCCAGCAGCCAAGTGGACAGCTCCCTACTGTTTTTT. Residues: CASSQVDSSLLFF.

The chain has TRBV19 and TRBJ2-2; TRBD1 aligns across 7 bases. Germline V gene lookup returns CDR1 LNHDA and CDR2 SQIVND (reference sequence). This CDR3 region has 17 residues. After removal of 5 bases from V and 1 base from J, the junction contained 10 bases not matched to a gene. The CDR3 nucleotides are TGTGCCAGTAGTCCTAATATGGGACAGCAGAACACCGGGGAGCTGTTTTTT. Its translation is CASSPNMGQQNTGELFF.

The count of this clone is one. The chain has TRBV5-1 and TRBJ1-2; 8 nucleotides line up with TRBD1. CDR1 is SGHRS and CDR2 is YFSETQ in the germline V gene. CDR3 length: 13 amino acids. J lost 5 bases, V lost 4 bases, and 4 bases had no gene match. CDR3 in amino acids: CASSPGQGYGYTF. The DNA for the CDR3 is TGCGCCAGCAGCCCTGGACAGGGATATGGCTACACCTTC.

This clone has just one count. This chain uses TRBV5-1 with TRBJ1-1; D gene ambiguous. V dropped 2 bases and J dropped 6 bases, with 20 bases sitting between them. Per germline, CDR1 SGHRS and CDR2 YFSETQ. The CDR3 covers 16 residues. This chain's CDR3 is CASSFSVPKSVAEAFF. DNA of the CDR3: TGCGCCAGCAGCTTTTCGGTACCTAAGAGTGTAGCTGAAGCTTTCTTT.

The CDR3 loop is CASKEDDRIYEQYF. The CDR3 bases are TGTGCCAGCAAGGAGGATGATAGAATCTACGAGCAGTACTTC. The chain uses TRBV2 and TRBJ2-7; the D gene is possibly TRBD2 (5 bases). The CDR3 has 14 amino acids. Germline V CDR1 and CDR2: SNHLY, FYNNEI. V was shortened by 7 bases and J by 3 bases, with 16 bases between the two germline ends.

The chain has TRBV3-1 (or the pseudogene TRBV3-2) and TRBJ2-1; no firm D call. Trimming stripped 0 bases from V and 9 bases from J, with 9 bases between. CDR3 size: 13 residues. CDR1 and CDR2 from the germline V gene are LGHDT and YNNKEL (reference sequence). The CDR3 DNA reads TGTGCCAGCAGCCAAGATACCGTAGCTGAGCAGTTCTTC. Its translation: CASSQDTVAEQFF.

This rearrangement joins TRBV19 to TRBJ1-1; D is unclear. The germline V and J ends were trimmed by 3 bases and 4 bases, with 12 bases remaining between them. This CDR3 spans 14 amino acids. Germline assignment: CDR1 LNHDA and CDR2 SQIVND (reference sequence). The CDR3, as DNA: TGTGCCAGTAGTATGGAGGGCTTTGGCACTGAAGCTTTCTTT. It specifies CASSMEGFGTEAFF.

V is TRBV19 and J is TRBJ2-5; possible D gene TRBD1, 6 bases. Germline CDR1 reads LNHDA; CDR2 reads SQIVND (reference sequence). V gave up 10 bases and J gave up 2 bases, with 14 bases separating them. The CDR3 contains 13 residues. CDR3 sequence (DNA): TGTGCCATTTCCCGGGACACACAAGAGACCCAGTACTTC. Translated: CAISRDTQETQYF.

The V call is TRBV6-2 or TRBV6-3, the J call TRBJ2-7; D ambiguous. This CDR3 is 14 amino acids long. Germline V gene data show CDR1 as MNHEY and CDR2 as SVGEGT. Between the trimmed V and J ends, which lost 2 bases and 1 base, there was a span of 9 bases. In DNA, the CDR3 is TGTGCCAGCAGTTACCCGGGTCTTTCCTACGAGCAGTACTTC. Residues: CASSYPGLSYEQYF.

This rearrangement joins TRBV19 to TRBJ2-3; perhaps TRBD1 as D (5 bases). The V and J ends lost 3 bases and 0 bases respectively, with 7 bases between them. Germline V gene lookup returns CDR1 LNHDA and CDR2 SQIVND (reference sequence). CDR3 size: 14 residues. CDR3 nucleotides: TGTGCCAGTAGTATTCAGGGCAGCACAGATACGCAGTATTTT. This sequence encodes CASSIQGSTDTQYF.

The V gene is TRBV28, the J gene TRBJ1-5; D is ambiguous. V lost 6 bases and J 1 base, leaving 10 bases between the germline ends. There are 14 residues in the CDR3. CDR1 and CDR2 from the germline V gene are MDHEN and SYDVKM. The CDR3 sequence is CASRRVSSNQPQHF. The CDR3 nucleotides read TGTGCCAGCAGGCGGGTTTCGAGCAATCAGCCCCAGCATTTT.

V is TRBV6-5 and J is TRBJ1-5, with 10 bases fitting TRBD1. CDR3 length equals 15 residues. Germline V gives CDR1 MNHEY, CDR2 SVGAGI. The ends lost 5 bases at V and 7 bases at J; junction bases unmatched: 8. CDR3 DNA: TGTGCCAGCAGTCCCGGGACAGGGGTGTTCCAGCCCCAGCATTTT. It translates to CASSPGTGVFQPQHF.

The chain carries TRBV9 and TRBJ1-5; no firm D call. Germline assignment: CDR1 SGDLS and CDR2 YYNGEE. Trimming removed 0 bases from V and 4 bases from J, with 5 bases in between. The CDR3 spans 13 residues. CDR3 sequence (DNA): TGTGCCAGCAGCGTAGATCCTAATCAGCCCCAGCATTTT. Translation: CASSVDPNQPQHF.

The chain has TRBV9 and TRBJ1-3, with 9 bases matching TRBD1. CDR1 is SGDLS and CDR2 is YYNGEE in the germline V gene. V trimming: 3 bases; J trimming: 0 bases; junction bases outside the gene matches: 7. The CDR3 is 17 residues long. The CDR3, as DNA: TGTGCCAGCAGCGGGGGGACAGGGTATTACTCTGGAAACACCATATATTTT. Its translation: CASSGGTGYYSGNTIYF.

The chain couples TRBV6-5 to TRBJ1-2; 7 positions agree with TRBD1. V was clipped by 6 bases and J by 3 bases; unmatched bases: 1. This CDR3 comprises 12 residues. Germline-derived CDR1 and CDR2 are MNHEY and SVGAGI. The CDR3 loop is CASRGTDYGYTF. In DNA form, the CDR3 reads TGTGCCAGCAGGGGGACAGACTATGGCTACACCTTC.

The chain combines TRBV30 with TRBJ1-1; D call uncertain. Per the germline V gene, CDR1 is GTSNPN and CDR2 is SVGIG (reference sequence). This CDR3 is built from 13 residues. Trimming stripped 5 bases from V and 1 base from J, with 11 bases between. The CDR3, as DNA: TGTGCCTGGGCCTTCCGAGGGAACACTGAAGCTTTCTTT. This encodes CAWAFRGNTEAFF.

The chain combines TRBV18 with TRBJ2-7, with TRBD1 matching over 7 bases. Trimming removed 6 bases from V and 2 bases from J; junction bases left unmatched: 4. Germline V CDR1 and CDR2: KGHSH, LQKENI. The CDR3 length is 13 residues. CDR3 sequence reads: CASSGTETYEQYF. In DNA, the CDR3 is TGTGCCAGCTCTGGGACAGAAACCTACGAGCAGTACTTC.

This clone was recorded only once. Within the sample, other DNA sequences also encode this same CDR3. The rearrangement links TRBV20-1 to TRBJ2-5; D is ambiguous. This CDR3 has 11 amino acids. Germline CDR1 reads DFQATT; CDR2 reads SNEGSKA (reference sequence). Deletions cut 3 bases from V and 4 bases from J, with 6 bases between. CDR3 sequence reads: CSASERETQYF. CDR3 sequence (DNA): TGCAGTGCTAGTGAGAGAGAGACCCAGTACTTC.

The J gene is TRBJ2-1, the V gene TRBV7-9; TRBD2 might be the D (6 bases). V gave up 5 bases and J gave up 7 bases, with 18 bases separating them. The germline CDR1 and CDR2 sequences are SEHNR and FQNEAQ (reference sequence). The CDR3 runs 15 residues. For the CDR3, the DNA is TGTGCCAGCAGCCCCGGGCTAGCGTTCTTAAATGAGCAGTTCTTC. Its translation: CASSPGLAFLNEQFF.

V gene TRBV4-1 combines with J gene TRBJ1-3; TRBD1 matches 8 bases. CDR1 is MGHRA, CDR2 YSYEKL, per germline. This CDR3 has 16 residues. With 4 bases clipped from V and 0 bases from J, the junction kept 5 bases outside the gene matches. The chain's CDR3 is CASSLTGTGSGNTIYF. CDR3 nucleotides: TGCGCCAGCAGCCTCACCGGGACAGGCTCTGGAAACACCATATATTTT.

This clone was seen a single time. V usage is TRBV15 and J usage is TRBJ2-7, with 7 bases that match TRBD1. Trimming at V came to 4 bases and at J to 0 bases, leaving 6 bases not matched to a gene. The CDR3 spans 15 residues. Germline V gene data show CDR1 as LNHNV and CDR2 as YYDKDF (reference sequence). The CDR3 region is CATSISQGSSYEQYF. CDR3 coding DNA: TGTGCCACCAGCATCTCACAGGGGAGCTCCTACGAGCAGTACTTC. The full variable domain, with the rest looked up from reference TRBV15 and TRBJ2-7, is DAMVIQNPRYQVTQFGKPVTLSCSQTLNHNVMYWYQQKSSQAPKLLFHYYDKDFNNEADTPDNFQSRRPNTSFCFLDIRSPGLGDTAMYLCATSISQGSSYEQYFGPGTRLTVT.

The CDR3 region has the DNA TGTGCCAGCAGCTCCGGGACAGTGAACACTGAAGCTTTCTTT. Its protein is CASSSGTVNTEAFF. This chain joins TRBV7-6 and TRBJ1-1, with 7 bases identical to TRBD1. The CDR3 extends over 14 amino acids. The V and J ends lost 4 bases and 0 bases, in that order; junction bases with no gene match: 2. Germline CDR1 and CDR2: SGHVS and FNYEAQ.

CDR3 DNA sequence: TGTGCCAGCAGCTTTGGGCAGGGGTGGAATGAGCAGTTCTTC. Residues: CASSFGQGWNEQFF. The J gene is TRBJ2-1, the V gene TRBV11-2; a weak D match, TRBD1 (6 bases). The germline V and J ends were trimmed by 3 bases and 7 bases, with 13 bases remaining between them. CDR3 length equals 14 residues. The germline gives CDR1 SGHAT, CDR2 FQNNGV.

The rearrangement uses TRBV5-1 and TRBJ1-3; 7 nucleotides align to TRBD1. In germline, CDR1 is SGHRS, CDR2 YFSETQ. V was clipped by 1 base and J by 0 bases; unmatched bases: 13. The CDR3 spans 19 residues. The DNA of the CDR3 is TGCGCCAGCAGCTTGTCCCCGACAGGGAGGAAGGGCTCTGGAAACACCATATATTTT. This codes for CASSLSPTGRKGSGNTIYF.

In this sample, this clone turned up a few times. V usage is TRBV6-2 or TRBV6-3 and J usage is TRBJ1-1; possible D gene TRBD1, 6 bases. This CDR3 contains 13 residues. Germline assignment: CDR1 MNHEY and CDR2 SVGEGT. The germline V and J ends were trimmed by 5 bases and 1 base, with 8 bases remaining between them. The CDR3 sequence is CASSRQENTEAFF. Written as DNA, the CDR3 is TGTGCCAGCAGTAGACAGGAGAACACTGAAGCTTTCTTT.

This chain links TRBV2 with TRBJ1-3; maybe TRBD1 (6 bases). CDR1 is SNHLY and CDR2 is FYNNEI in the germline V gene. The CDR3 length is 11 residues. The germline V and J ends were trimmed by 6 bases and 16 bases, with 16 bases remaining between them. This CDR3 reads CASRAGQTPYF. In DNA form, the CDR3 reads TGTGCCAGCAGAGCCGGACAGACCCCGTATTTT.

The rearrangement links TRBV9 to TRBJ2-3; D might be TRBD2 (7 bases). This CDR3 is 16 amino acids long. Germline lookup yields CDR1 SGDLS and CDR2 YYNGEE. V lost 0 bases and J lost 0, with 11 bases in between. CDR3 amino acids: CASSVGGGASTDTQYF. CDR3 sequence (DNA): TGTGCCAGCAGCGTAGGAGGGGGGGCAAGCACAGATACGCAGTATTTT.

V and J are TRBV19 and TRBJ1-5; the D is unclear. The germline V gene encodes CDR1 LNHDA and CDR2 SQIVND (reference sequence). There are 14 residues in the CDR3. The ends were cut back, 0 bases at V and 4 bases at J, with 7 bases in the middle. CDR3: CASSIDPRNQPQHF. The CDR3 DNA reads as TGTGCCAGTAGTATAGACCCCAGGAATCAGCCCCAGCATTTT.

The chain carries TRBV29-1 and TRBJ1-4, with 9 bases aligning to TRBD1. From germline, CDR1 is SQVTM and CDR2 ANQGSEA. The V gene end was trimmed by 5 bases and the J gene end by 7 bases; junction bases not matched to a gene: 5. This CDR3 spans 13 amino acids. The CDR3 DNA is TGCAGCGTTACAGGGGGCCCGGGTGAAAAACTGTTTTTT. This translates into CSVTGGPGEKLFF.

Notes on this clone: Other nucleotide sequences in the sample specify the same CDR3. The genes are TRBV6-6 and TRBJ1-2; TRBD1 matches 8 bases. The CDR3 is 12 amino acids. V shed 8 bases, J shed 2 bases, and the junction held 1 base outside the gene matches. Germline values: CDR1 MNHNY, CDR2 SVGAGI (reference sequence). CDR3 DNA sequence: TGTGCCAGCCGGACAGGGAACTATGGCTACACCTTC. Translated, it gives CASRTGNYGYTF.